The 32 T cell receptor beta chains in this list originate from one sample, sequenced in a study of type 1 regulatory T cells. TCRdb re-analysed the reads in MiXCR, keeping a single row per CDR3 protein. This table has roughly 60,000 distinct CDR3 sequences, less than 70% appearing once. The antigens for these receptors are not known. Specimen: cultured non-Tr1 T cells, either the whole culture or a sorted T cell fraction (not recorded which). These receptors were collected from a human donor in good health.

The chain links TRBV20-1 to TRBJ2-5; D remains ambiguous. The CDR3 sequence is 12 residues long. Trimming stripped 0 bases from V and 2 bases from J, with 4 bases between. Looked up from germline, CDR1 is DFQATT and CDR2 is SNEGSKA (reference sequence). The CDR3 DNA sequence: TGCAGTGCTAGAGATGCACAAGAGACCCAGTACTTC. It codes for CSARDAQETQYF.

The chain is built from TRBV7-2 and TRBJ1-3; no firm D call. The CDR3 contains 14 residues. With 5 bases removed from V and 0 bases from J, the gap between germline ends came to 8 bases. Germline assignment: CDR1 SGHTA and CDR2 FQGNSA. CDR3 coding DNA: TGTGCCAGCAGCCGAGATCCCTCTGGAAACACCATATATTTT. It translates to CASSRDPSGNTIYF.

The gene calls are TRBV6-1 and TRBJ1-5; weak D call: TRBD1 (5 bases). Trimming removed 6 bases at V and 5 bases at J, with 17 bases between. CDR1 and CDR2 from the germline V gene are MNHNS and SASEGT. The CDR3 runs 15 residues. CDR3 amino acids: CASRIGATQYQPQHF. The CDR3 DNA reads TGTGCCAGCAGGATAGGGGCAACTCAATATCAGCCCCAGCATTTT.

This chain links TRBV5-4 with TRBJ2-7; 9 bases fit TRBD2. The V and J ends lost 1 base and 0 bases, in that order; junction bases with no gene match: 11. The germline V gene has CDR1 SGHNT and CDR2 YYREEE (reference sequence). The CDR3 extends over 18 amino acids. CDR3: CASSLSLGLAGNSYEQYF. CDR3 DNA: TGTGCCAGCAGCTTGAGTTTGGGGCTAGCGGGAAACTCCTACGAGCAGTACTTC.

The chain joins TRBV20-1 to TRBJ1-1, with 7 bases lining up with TRBD1. The CDR3 runs 13 residues. J gave up 1 base and V 4 bases, and 3 bases lay outside the gene matches. CDR1 DFQATT and CDR2 SNEGSKA come from the germline V gene (reference sequence). The DNA of the CDR3 is TGCAGTGCTATCAGGGGGAGGAACACTGAAGCTTTCTTT. It translates to CSAIRGRNTEAFF.

The CDR3 nucleotides are TGCAGTGCTAGGTTAGCGAAAAATCAAGAGACCCAGTACTTC. This encodes CSARLAKNQETQYF. The gene calls are TRBV20-1 and TRBJ2-5, with TRBD2 as a possible D gene (5 bases). The V gene lost 3 bases and the J gene lost 2 bases, with 13 bases spanning the gap. The CDR3 runs 14 residues. Germline CDR1 reads DFQATT; CDR2 reads SNEGSKA (reference sequence).

This clonotype has only one observation. The V call is TRBV12-3 or TRBV12-4, the J call TRBJ2-5; TRBD1 is a possible D gene (6 bases). The CDR3 runs to 10 residues. V dropped 10 bases and J dropped 3 bases, with 6 bases sitting between them. CDR3 nucleotides: TGTGCCACAGGGGAAGAGACCCAGTACTTC. Protein product: CATGEETQYF.

The chain couples TRBV6-5 to TRBJ2-7, with 9 bases matching TRBD1. The CDR3 is made up of 16 amino acids. With V trimmed by 6 bases and J by 6 bases, 15 bases remained unmatched. CDR1 MNHEY and CDR2 SVGAGI come from the germline V gene. The CDR3 loop reads CASRPPGNRGRLEQYF. In DNA, the CDR3 is TGTGCCAGCAGGCCTCCCGGGAACAGGGGGCGTCTCGAGCAGTACTTC.

This clonotype was detected once. The chain combines TRBV20-1 with TRBJ1-4; D is ambiguous. The CDR3 covers 15 residues. Germline V gene data show CDR1 as DFQATT and CDR2 as SNEGSKA (reference sequence). Trimming left V 2 bases short and J 8 bases short, with 18 bases between. The chain's CDR3 is CSARNPQGRGEKLFF. The DNA of the CDR3 is TGCAGTGCTAGAAACCCCCAAGGACGTGGGGAAAAACTGTTTTTT.

The V and J genes are TRBV20-1 and TRBJ1-2; TRBD1 matches 7 bases. This CDR3 comprises 11 residues. V was pared by 6 bases and J by 8 bases, with 6 bases of the junction left unmatched. Germline CDR1 DFQATT, CDR2 SNEGSKA (reference sequence). CDR3 loop: CSAGTDVGYTF. CDR3 in DNA: TGCAGTGCGGGGACAGATGTGGGCTACACCTTC.

The V call is TRBV18, the J call TRBJ1-1, with D tentatively TRBD1 (5 bases). This CDR3 contains 15 residues. The germline V gene encodes CDR1 KGHSH and CDR2 LQKENI. Trimming stripped 1 base from V and 1 base from J, with 10 bases between. The CDR3 region is CASSPLSGENTEAFF. For the CDR3, the DNA is TGTGCCAGCTCACCACTTTCGGGGGAGAACACTGAAGCTTTCTTT.

This chain links TRBV12-3 or TRBV12-4 with TRBJ1-5; 10 bases fit TRBD1. The CDR3 loop spans 16 amino acids. The V segment lost 2 bases and the J segment 6 bases; nucleotides outside the gene matches: 7. DNA of the CDR3: TGTGCCAGCAGTTTAATCGAGGGGACAGGGGTTCAGCCCCAGCATTTT. This gives the protein CASSLIEGTGVQPQHF.

This clonotype showed up just a few times. J is TRBJ2-7 and V is TRBV2, with 11 bases that match TRBD2. This CDR3 spans 14 amino acids. The V segment lost 7 bases and the J segment 3 bases; nucleotides outside the gene matches: 5. CDR1 SNHLY and CDR2 FYNNEI come from the germline V gene. The CDR3 DNA follows: TGTGCCAGCAAACCCGGGACTAGCGGCTACGAGCAGTACTTC. This codes for CASKPGTSGYEQYF. The full variable domain, with the rest looked up from reference TRBV2 and TRBJ2-7, is EPEVTQTPSHQVTQMGQEVILRCVPISNHLYFYWYRQILGQKVEFLVSFYNNEISEKSEIFDDQFSVERPDGSNFTLKIRSTKLEDSAMYFCASKPGTSGYEQYFGPGTRLTVT.

This clonotype was observed a single time. This chain connects TRBV6-7 to TRBJ1-5, with unresolved D. TRBV6-7 is an ORF, and what it does is uncertain. The CDR3 runs to 19 residues. The V and J ends lost 0 bases and 11 bases respectively, with 29 bases between them. The chain's CDR3 is CASSYSKCPGKFPKWAQHF. The CDR3 coding sequence is TGTGCCAGCAGTTACTCGAAATGCCCGGGCAAGTTCCCCAAATGGGCCCAGCATTTT.

V usage is TRBV4-2 and J usage is TRBJ2-7; 9 bases agree with TRBD2. V shed 1 base, J shed 3 bases, and the junction held 4 bases outside the gene matches. This CDR3 comprises 15 residues. Germline V gives CDR1 LGHNA, CDR2 YNFKEQ. The CDR3 coding sequence is TGTGCCAGCAGCCAAGTGGCGGGGGGGGACTACGAGCAGTACTTC. Its translation is CASSQVAGGDYEQYF.

The rearrangement links TRBV18 to TRBJ2-7, with D unclear. This CDR3 has 14 amino acids. Per germline, CDR1 KGHSH and CDR2 LQKENI. V dropped 1 base and J dropped 6 bases, with 13 bases sitting between them. The CDR3 DNA is TGTGCCAGCTCACCACAGACTCCCCGAAGCGAGCAGTACTTC. Its translation is CASSPQTPRSEQYF.

V usage is TRBV4-1 and J usage is TRBJ1-1; tentative D call: TRBD1 (6 bases). The CDR3 has 15 residues. V lost 0 bases, J lost 1 base, and 9 bases lay in between. The germline V gene has CDR1 MGHRA and CDR2 YSYEKL. The CDR3 nucleotides read TGCGCCAGCAGCCAAGAGGGGGCGCAGAACACTGAAGCTTTCTTT. It translates to CASSQEGAQNTEAFF.

Comment on this clonotype: A read error may explain this, as a much larger clone is one base away. CDR3 loop: CASSLAELALYEQYF. The CDR3 DNA reads TGTGCCAGCAGCTTAGCTGAACTAGCCCTCTACGAGCAGTACTTC. The V gene is TRBV7-2, the J gene TRBJ2-7, with D maybe TRBD2 (6 bases). Deletions cut 0 bases from V and 3 bases from J, with 12 bases between. The CDR3 extends over 15 amino acids. Germline-derived CDR1 and CDR2 are SGHTA and FQGNSA.

The gene calls are TRBV2 and TRBJ1-5; D is unresolved. In germline, CDR1 is SNHLY, CDR2 FYNNEI. This CDR3 spans 14 amino acids. V lost 2 bases and J 0 bases, leaving 5 bases between the germline ends. In nucleotides, the CDR3 is TGTGCCAGCAGTGAACGGGCTAGCAATCAGCCCCAGCATTTT. It translates to CASSERASNQPQHF.

The chain combines TRBV18 with TRBJ1-3; TRBD1 might be the D (5 bases). CDR1 is KGHSH, CDR2 LQKENI, per germline. This CDR3 spans 15 amino acids. Trimming stripped 6 bases from V and 0 bases from J, with 12 bases between. CDR3 residues: CASSGTHLSGNTIYF. CDR3 in DNA: TGTGCCAGCTCCGGGACGCATCTCTCTGGAAACACCATATATTTT.

The rearrangement uses TRBV2 and TRBJ2-7; a weak D match, TRBD2 (6 bases). Germline V gene data show CDR1 as SNHLY and CDR2 as FYNNEI. The length of the CDR3 is 15 residues. V was clipped by 5 bases and J by 5 bases, with 19 bases between them. Written as DNA, the CDR3 is TGTGCCAGCAGTCCGCGGACGGGCGGAGGGGACGAGCAGTACTTC. As protein: CASSPRTGGGDEQYF. Looking up the rest from reference TRBV2 and TRBJ2-7 gives the full variable domain: EPEVTQTPSHQVTQMGQEVILRCVPISNHLYFYWYRQILGQKVEFLVSFYNNEISEKSEIFDDQFSVERPDGSNFTLKIRSTKLEDSAMYFCASSPRTGGGDEQYFGPGTRLTVT.

The genes are TRBV20-1 and TRBJ2-3; possible D gene TRBD2, 6 bases. The V gene's germline CDR1 is DFQATT and CDR2 SNEGSKA (reference sequence). This CDR3 spans 16 amino acids. Deletions cut 3 bases from V and 2 bases from J, with 18 bases between. CDR3 bases: TGCAGTGCTAGCCCCTCCGGAGGGGAGATCACAGATACGCAGTATTTT. Translation: CSASPSGGEITDTQYF.

The chain joins TRBV4-1 to TRBJ2-7, with 7 bases fitting TRBD2. V shed 0 bases and J 2 bases; nucleotides not matched to a gene: 4. CDR3 length: 15 residues. Germline V CDR1 and CDR2: MGHRA, YSYEKL. The CDR3, as DNA: TGCGCCAGCAGCCAAGAGCACAGCGGGACCTACGAGCAGTACTTC. Protein: CASSQEHSGTYEQYF.

The genes are TRBV3-1 and TRBJ1-5; D is undetermined. V lost 5 bases and J 3 bases, leaving 20 bases between the germline ends. This CDR3 has 17 residues. Germline lookup yields CDR1 LGHDT and CDR2 YNNKEL (reference sequence). CDR3 coding DNA: TGTGCCAGCAGCACCGGCGGCGGACCGAGAAACAATCAGCCCCAGCATTTT. Protein product: CASSTGGGPRNNQPQHF.

J is TRBJ1-5 and V is TRBV12-3 or TRBV12-4, with a weak D call TRBD1 (5 bases). The V and J ends lost 7 bases and 0 bases respectively, with 13 bases between them. The CDR3 is made up of 15 amino acids. The CDR3: CASTRGGNSNQPQHF. CDR3 sequence (DNA): TGTGCCAGCACCCGGGGGGGAAATAGCAATCAGCCCCAGCATTTT.

This clonotype was recorded a few times. Mismatch with germline at one junction end may stem from a read error. J is TRBJ2-7 and V is TRBV6-2 or TRBV6-3; TRBD2 aligns across 7 bases. This CDR3 contains 13 residues. The V gene's germline CDR1 is MNHEY and CDR2 SVGEGT. The CDR3 DNA is TGTGCTAGCAGGATAGCGGGCACCTACGAGCAGTACTTC. Its translation: CASRIAGTYEQYF.

DNA of the CDR3: TGTGCCAGCAGGGCAGGGGGTGGCAATCAGCCCCAGCATTTT. It codes for CASRAGGGNQPQHF. The chain has TRBV2 and TRBJ1-5; 7 nucleotides match TRBD1. Germline CDR1 and CDR2: SNHLY and FYNNEI. Trimming removed 6 bases from V and 2 bases from J; junction bases left unmatched: 4. CDR3 length equals 14 residues.

This chain connects TRBV20-1 to TRBJ2-7, with D unresolved. The CDR3 is 14 amino acids. With 1 base removed from V and 2 bases from J, the gap between germline ends came to 12 bases. Germline loops: CDR1 DFQATT, CDR2 SNEGSKA (reference sequence). DNA of the CDR3: TGCAGTGCTAGAGGGGTACTAACAACCTACGAGCAGTACTTC. It codes for CSARGVLTTYEQYF.

The chain employs TRBV7-9 and TRBJ1-1; D is possibly TRBD1 (6 bases). The ends were cut back, 1 base at V and 1 base at J, with 7 bases in the middle. Germline CDR1 SEHNR, CDR2 FQNEAQ (reference sequence). The CDR3 contains 14 residues. CDR3 DNA: TGTGCCAGCAGCTTAGGACAGGCGAACACTGAAGCTTTCTTT. Translated, it gives CASSLGQANTEAFF.

The V and J genes are TRBV5-5 and TRBJ1-4; D not certain. V was trimmed by 1 base and J by 7 bases, leaving 8 bases between them. Germline-derived CDR1 and CDR2 are SGHKS and YYEKEE (reference sequence). The CDR3 has 13 amino acids. For the CDR3, the DNA is TGTGCCAGCAGCTTGCGGGTCGGTGAAAAACTGTTTTTT. It is translated as CASSLRVGEKLFF.

The V gene is TRBV29-1, the J gene TRBJ1-1; TRBD1 matches at 11 bases. CDR1 and CDR2 (germline): SQVTM, ANQGSEA. CDR3 length: 14 amino acids. Trimming cost V 8 bases and J 4 bases; bases outside gene matches: 9. DNA of the CDR3: TGCAGCACCAGGACAGGGGGCGGAGGCACTGAAGCTTTCTTT. It translates to CSTRTGGGGTEAFF.

The V and J genes are TRBV20-1 and TRBJ1-1; D uncertain. Deletions cut 0 bases from V and 4 bases from J, with 12 bases between. The CDR3 runs 14 residues. Per germline, CDR1 DFQATT and CDR2 SNEGSKA (reference sequence). The CDR3 DNA reads TGCAGTGCTAGAGAGGGTGGAGGACCCACTGAAGCTTTCTTT. Amino acids: CSAREGGGPTEAFF.